This TCR beta chain was retrieved from a study of low-dose radiotherapy and immunotherapy resistance in tumors. This clonotype was counted ten times or more. Germline-derived CDR1 and CDR2 are SEHNR and FQNEAQ (reference sequence). The CDR3 contains 15 residues. J gave up 8 bases and V 7 bases, and 11 bases lay outside the gene matches. Noted time point: after trial treatment. Treatment noted: LDRT plus nivolumab, ipilimumab, low-dose cyclophosphamide and aspirin (RACIN trial). Primers used for first-strand cDNA, a TRAV- and TRBV-specific set, covered both alpha and beta chains. TCRs were put through 20 PCR cycles of amplification with Phusion. A constant-region primer and the V-primer adapter served as the primer pair. TCRdb independently ran MiXCR on the reads; one entry per CDR3 protein. The sample has 95,000 to 100,000 distinct CDR3 sequences; about 20% are singletons.

The chain links TRBV7-9 to TRBJ2-1, with 10 nucleotides matching TRBD2. The sample here was PBMCs, taken after low-dose radiotherapy plus immunotherapy. This TCR was sampled from a male donor with prostate cancer. CDR3 residues: CASTVVIAGGYEQFF. The CDR3 region has the DNA TGTGCCAGCACCGTCGTAATAGCGGGGGGCTATGAGCAGTTCTTC.